Listed below are T cell receptor beta chains from one sample, sequenced in a study of blood T cell repertoires in COVID-19. TCRdb's copy holds only in-frame clones and misses some; the assay was immunoSEQ multiplex PCR. Here the sample spans about 210,000 clones, roughly 80% being singletons. The source material was peripheral blood. These receptors all come from a man aged 55 to 70 with acute or convalescent COVID-19. The CDR3 runs from the conserved cysteine through the conserved F or W. The D gene is left open where the match is weak. The size of a clone is reported for some rows only, either as once, few or many, or as a class for expanded clones.

j_call d_call clone_size v_call cdr3_nt cdr3_aa
TRBJ2-5 - - TRBV9 TGTGCCAGCAGCGAGGGACAACAAGAGACCCAGTACTTC CASSEGQQETQYF
TRBJ2-3 TRBD1 - TRBV25-1 TGTGCCAGCAGGGATGACAGGGCCACACATACGCAGTATTTT CASRDDRATHTQYF
TRBJ1-2 - few TRBV5-4 TGTGCCAGCAGCTTGGCCGGGTGGGGGCGCGATAACTATGGCTACACCTTC CASSLAGWGRDNYGYTF
TRBJ2-7 TRBD2 - TRBV9 TGTGCCAGCAGCGTAGCGGCCGCGGGGGGTGTCGAGCAGTACTTC CASSVAAAGGVEQYF
TRBJ2-1 - - TRBV6-5 TGTGCCAGCAGAGGCGGGATCTCCTACAATGAGCAGTTCTTC CASRGGISYNEQFF
TRBJ2-2 - - TRBV29-1 TGCAGCGTTGAAAAGGGACACCCCACCGGGGAGCTGTTTTTT CSVEKGHPTGELFF
TRBJ1-2 - - TRBV7-2 TGTGCCAGCAGCTTAGTTGAGCGAGGCTACACCTTC CASSLVERGYTF
TRBJ2-7 - - TRBV24-1 TGTGCCACCAGTGGGCCCGGGACTTCGAGCTCCTACGAGCAGTACTTC CATSGPGTSSSYEQYF
TRBJ1-2 - - TRBV7-9 TGTGCCAGCAGCCCAGACTCCTATGGCTACACCTTC CASSPDSYGYTF
TRBJ1-6 - - TRBV12-3/TRBV12-4 TGTGCCAGCAGCCTCAGTAATTCACCCCTCCACTTT CASSLSNSPLHF
TRBJ1-3 - - TRBV19 TGTGCCAGTATGGCGGCTGGAAACACCATATATTTT CASMAAGNTIYF
TRBJ2-3 - - TRBV6-6 TGTGCCAGCAGTTACTCTCGGGGGGCTACAGATACGCAGTATTTT CASSYSRGATDTQYF
TRBJ1-1 - - TRBV7-9 TGTGCCAGCAGTGCCATGGCCATGAACACTGAAGCTTTCTTT CASSAMAMNTEAFF
TRBJ2-3 TRBD2 - TRBV27 TGTGCCAGCAGTCACCGGGGACTAGCGGGAGGGCTAATTAATACGCAGTATTTT CASSHRGLAGGLINTQYF
TRBJ1-3 - - TRBV6-5 TGTGCCACCCTTCCTCTAGTACTCTCTGGAAACACCATATATTTT CATLPLVLSGNTIYF
TRBJ2-7 - - TRBV24-1 TGTGCCACCAGTGATCCCACAACCGGGGGAGGTGCCTACGAGCAGTACTTC CATSDPTTGGGAYEQYF
TRBJ1-2 TRBD1 - TRBV7-2 TGTGCCAGCAGCTCGACAGGGGGTGGCTACACCTTC CASSSTGGGYTF
TRBJ1-2 - - TRBV10-3 TGTGCCATCAGTGAGTCGGCGGGGGGCTTCAACTATGGCTACACCTTC CAISESAGGFNYGYTF
TRBJ2-3 TRBD2 - TRBV4-2 TGTGCCAGCAGCCCACGACTAGCTACAGATACGCAGTATTTT CASSPRLATDTQYF
TRBJ1-1 - - TRBV19 TGTGCCAGTACCAAACAGGGTAGCACTGAAGCTTTCTTT CASTKQGSTEAFF
TRBJ2-3 TRBD1 few TRBV2 TGTGCCAGCCACAGGGGACGACACACAGATACGCAGTATTTT CASHRGRHTDTQYF
TRBJ1-5 - once TRBV19 TGTGCCAGTAGTATAGCGGGGATCAATCAGCCCCAGCATTTT CASSIAGINQPQHF
TRBJ2-1 TRBD2 few TRBV24-1 TGTGCCACCAGTGACGCCGGGACTAGCGGGCTCAATGAGCAGTTCTTC CATSDAGTSGLNEQFF
TRBJ1-4 TRBD1 - TRBV12-5 TGTGCTAGTGGTTTTTGGGCTGGGGACAGGGTTGAAAAACTGTTTTTT CASGFWAGDRVEKLFF
TRBJ1-6 TRBD1 - TRBV19 TGTGCCAGTAGTATCACAGGGGAGGATTCACCCCTCCACTTT CASSITGEDSPLHF
TRBJ2-3 - - TRBV27 TGTGCCAGCAGTTTATCGATCCAGGGCAAGGATACGCAGTATTTT CASSLSIQGKDTQYF
TRBJ1-5 TRBD1 - TRBV2 TGTGCCAGCAGTGAGCCGGGACAGGGATACATCGGTAATCAGCCCCAGCATTTT CASSEPGQGYIGNQPQHF
TRBJ1-1 - - TRBV6-5 TGTGCCAGCAGTTACTCGAGAGGGAAGAACACTGAAGCTTTCTTT CASSYSRGKNTEAFF
TRBJ2-7 TRBD1 once TRBV5-1 TGCGCCAGCAGCTTGGGGGCGGGACAGGGGGCCAGCTACGAGCAGTACTTC CASSLGAGQGASYEQYF